The 7 T cell receptor beta chains below all came from one sample that was sequenced in a study of cytomegalovirus exposure and HLA in healthy donors. In the PCR, 60 Vbeta and 13 Jbeta primers were used. Using immunoSEQ multiplex PCR, the repertoire was profiled, and TCRdb retains in-frame clones only, with some absent. Counted here are 200,000 to 250,000 clones, around 89% occurring once; the ten biggest clones make up 0.9% to 1.1%. Sequenced: PBMCs. The receptor source for this set is a woman aged 18-29 years in good health and CMV-seronegative.

In DNA form, the CDR3 reads TGCGCCAGCAGCCCTACGGACGGGGCCTACGAGCAGTACTTC. Protein sequence: CASSPTDGAYEQYF. The genes are TRBV4-3 and TRBJ2-7; D may be TRBD2 (5 bases). Trimming took off 4 bases at V and 2 bases at J, with 12 bases between the two ends. Germline V gene lookup returns CDR1 LGHNA and CDR2 YSLEER. This CDR3 has 14 amino acids.

The chain uses TRBV7-3 and TRBJ2-1, with 14 bases aligning to TRBD2. V shed 4 bases and J 10 bases; nucleotides not matched to a gene: 9. In germline, CDR1 is SGHTA, CDR2 FQGTGA. This CDR3 spans 16 amino acids. This CDR3 is CASSSAGTSGRDEQFF. The CDR3 nucleotides are TGTGCCAGCAGCTCCGCCGGGACTAGCGGGAGAGACGAGCAGTTCTTC.

This chain connects TRBV7-3 to TRBJ1-1; D remains unclear. V dropped 3 bases and J dropped 1 base, with 6 bases sitting between them. CDR3 length equals 13 residues. CDR1 is SGHTA, CDR2 FQGTGA, per germline. The CDR3 nucleotides read TGTGCCAGCAGCTTCTCAGGGAACACTGAAGCTTTCTTT. It is translated as CASSFSGNTEAFF.

The rearrangement joins TRBV9 to TRBJ2-7; TRBD2 is a possible D gene (5 bases). V dropped 3 bases and J dropped 0 bases, with 10 bases sitting between them. The CDR3 spans 14 residues. The germline V gene has CDR1 SGDLS and CDR2 YYNGEE. The CDR3 nucleotides are TGTGCCAGCAGCGAGACTATCAACTCCTACGAGCAGTACTTC. It specifies CASSETINSYEQYF.

Details on this clone: Other DNA sequences in this sample translate to the same CDR3. The V call is TRBV9, the J call TRBJ2-7; D not resolved. V lost 0 bases to trimming and J lost 0 bases, with 4 bases between them. CDR3 length: 13 residues. Germline V gene sequence: CDR1 SGDLS, CDR2 YYNGEE. The CDR3, as DNA: TGTGCCAGCAGCGTAGCTAGCTCCTACGAGCAGTACTTC. Its translation: CASSVASSYEQYF.

The chain recombines TRBV19 with TRBJ2-3; TRBD2 is a possible D gene (5 bases). The germline V gene has CDR1 LNHDA and CDR2 SQIVND (reference sequence). The V end lost 5 bases, the J end lost 1 base, and 7 bases lay between the germline ends. This CDR3 is built from 13 residues. As DNA, the CDR3 is TGTGCCAGTAGTCCCGGGGGCACAGATACGCAGTATTTT. Translation gives CASSPGGTDTQYF. Using reference TRBV19 and TRBJ2-3 for the parts outside the CDR3, the full variable domain is DGGITQSPKYLFRKEGQNVTLSCEQNLNHDAMYWYRQDPGQGLRLIYYSQIVNDFQKGDIAEGYSVSREKKESFPLTVTSAQKNPTAFYLCASSPGGTDTQYFGPGTRLTVL.

About this clone: The junction and the germline gene differ at one end; a read error may be behind it. The rearrangement uses TRBV6-1 and TRBJ2-7; TRBD2 matches 16 bases. The CDR3 loop spans 15 amino acids. Germline CDR1 reads MNHNS; CDR2 reads SASEGT. In DNA, the CDR3 is TGTGCCGGCAGTGAGGGACTAGCGGGAGGGTACGAGCAGTACTTC. Its translation is CAGSEGLAGGYEQYF.